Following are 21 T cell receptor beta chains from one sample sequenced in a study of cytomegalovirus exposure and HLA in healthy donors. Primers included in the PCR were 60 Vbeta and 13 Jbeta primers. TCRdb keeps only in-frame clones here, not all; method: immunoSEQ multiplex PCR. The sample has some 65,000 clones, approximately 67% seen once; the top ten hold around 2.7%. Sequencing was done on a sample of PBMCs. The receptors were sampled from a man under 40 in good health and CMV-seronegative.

CDR3 region: CASGKPEDRGSPLHF. In nucleotides, the CDR3 is TGTGCCAGCGGTAAACCGGAAGACAGGGGTTCACCCCTCCACTTT. This rearrangement joins TRBV6-5 to TRBJ1-6, with TRBD1 matching over 8 bases. CDR3 size: 15 residues. After removal of 8 bases from V and 9 bases from J, the junction contained 12 bases not matched to a gene. CDR1 and CDR2 from the germline V gene are MNHEY and SVGAGI.

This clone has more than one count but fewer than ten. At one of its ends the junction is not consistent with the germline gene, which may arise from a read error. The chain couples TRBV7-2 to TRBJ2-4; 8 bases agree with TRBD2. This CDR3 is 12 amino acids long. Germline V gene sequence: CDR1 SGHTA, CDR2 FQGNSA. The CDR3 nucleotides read TGTGCCAGCAGCTTAGTAGGTCTAGCGGGTGTCTTC. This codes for CASSLVGLAGVF.

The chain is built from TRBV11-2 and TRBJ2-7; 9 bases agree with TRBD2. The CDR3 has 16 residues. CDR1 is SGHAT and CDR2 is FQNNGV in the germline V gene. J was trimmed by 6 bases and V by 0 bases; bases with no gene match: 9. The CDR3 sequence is CASSLEASGEVGEQYF. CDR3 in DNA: TGTGCCAGCAGCTTAGAAGCTAGCGGGGAAGTAGGCGAGCAGTACTTC.

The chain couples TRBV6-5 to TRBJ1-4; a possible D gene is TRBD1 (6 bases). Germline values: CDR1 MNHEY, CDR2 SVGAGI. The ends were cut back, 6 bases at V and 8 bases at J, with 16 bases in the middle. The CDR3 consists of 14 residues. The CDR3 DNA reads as TGTGCCAGCAGGGGAACAGGGAACAGCGAAAAACTGTTTTTT. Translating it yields CASRGTGNSEKLFF.

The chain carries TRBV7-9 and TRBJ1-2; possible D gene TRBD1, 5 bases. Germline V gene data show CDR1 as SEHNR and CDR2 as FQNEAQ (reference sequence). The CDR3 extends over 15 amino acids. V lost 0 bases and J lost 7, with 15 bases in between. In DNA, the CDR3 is TGTGCCAGCAGCTTAGCGCTCGCTGGGGGGAGTGGCTACACCTTC. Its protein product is CASSLALAGGSGYTF.

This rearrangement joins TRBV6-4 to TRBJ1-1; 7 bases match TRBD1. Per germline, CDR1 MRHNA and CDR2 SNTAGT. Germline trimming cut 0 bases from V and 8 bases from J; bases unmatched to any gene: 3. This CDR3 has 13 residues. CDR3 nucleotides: TGTGCCAGCAGTGACTCAGGCAGGGGGGAAGCTTTCTTT. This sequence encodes CASSDSGRGEAFF.

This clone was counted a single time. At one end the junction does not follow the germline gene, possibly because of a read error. CDR3 residues: CASSTRSGNGQFF. CDR3 bases: TGTGCCAGTAGTACCCGGAGTGGCAATGGGCAGTTCTTC. The rearrangement joins TRBV19 to TRBJ2-1; D gene ambiguous. There are 13 residues in the CDR3. Germline V gives CDR1 LNHDA, CDR2 SQIVND (reference sequence).

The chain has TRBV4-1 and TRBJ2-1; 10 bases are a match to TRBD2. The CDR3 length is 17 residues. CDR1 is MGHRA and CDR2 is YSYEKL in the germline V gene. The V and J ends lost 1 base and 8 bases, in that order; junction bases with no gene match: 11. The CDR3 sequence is CASSQALQRGGGYEQFF. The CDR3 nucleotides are TGCGCCAGCAGCCAAGCGCTCCAGCGGGGGGGCGGATATGAGCAGTTCTTC.

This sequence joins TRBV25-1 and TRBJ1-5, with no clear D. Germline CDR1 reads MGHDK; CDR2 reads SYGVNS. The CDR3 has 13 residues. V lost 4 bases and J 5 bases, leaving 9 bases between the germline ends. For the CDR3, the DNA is TGTGCCAGCAGTGCCAGTTTCGATCAGCCCCAGCATTTT. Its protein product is CASSASFDQPQHF.

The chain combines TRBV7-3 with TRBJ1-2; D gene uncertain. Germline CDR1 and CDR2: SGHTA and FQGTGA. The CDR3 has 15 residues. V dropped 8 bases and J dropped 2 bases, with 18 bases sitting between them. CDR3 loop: CASPLGRSPNYGYTF. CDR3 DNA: TGTGCCAGCCCCTTGGGGAGGTCCCCAAACTATGGCTACACCTTC.

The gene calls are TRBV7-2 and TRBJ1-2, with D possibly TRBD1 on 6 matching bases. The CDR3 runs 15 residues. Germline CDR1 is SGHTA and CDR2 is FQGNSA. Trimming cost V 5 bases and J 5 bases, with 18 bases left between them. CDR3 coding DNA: TGTGCCAGCAGCCCCCGTGGACAGTGGCCTTATGGCTACACCTTC. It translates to CASSPRGQWPYGYTF.

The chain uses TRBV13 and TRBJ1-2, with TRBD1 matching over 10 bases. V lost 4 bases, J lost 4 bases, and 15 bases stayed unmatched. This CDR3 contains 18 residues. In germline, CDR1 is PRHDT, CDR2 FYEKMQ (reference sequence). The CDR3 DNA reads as TGTGCCAGCAGCTCAGTTTGGGACAGGGGAAGTAGCAGCTATGGCTACACCTTC. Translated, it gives CASSSVWDRGSSSYGYTF.

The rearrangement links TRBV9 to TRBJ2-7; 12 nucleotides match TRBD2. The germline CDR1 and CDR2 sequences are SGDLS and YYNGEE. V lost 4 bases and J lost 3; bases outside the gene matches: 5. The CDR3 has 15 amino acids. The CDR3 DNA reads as TGTGCCAGCAGCACTACTAGCGGGGGGCACTACGAGCAGTACTTC. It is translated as CASSTTSGGHYEQYF.

CDR3 coding DNA: TGTGCCTGGAGTACCCGGACAGGTTACAATGAGCAGTTCTTC. Translation: CAWSTRTGYNEQFF. The rearrangement uses TRBV30 and TRBJ2-1; 7 bases fit TRBD1. The germline CDR1 and CDR2 sequences are GTSNPN and SVGIG (reference sequence). The CDR3 runs 14 residues. V lost 2 bases and J lost 4; bases outside the gene matches: 5. The complete variable domain, with remaining parts taken from reference TRBV30 and TRBJ2-1, reads SQTIHQWPATLVQPVGSPLSLECTVEGTSNPNLYWYRQAAGRGLQLLFYSVGIGQISSEVPQNLSASRPQDRQFILSSKKLLLSDSGFYLCAWSTRTGYNEQFFGPGTRLTVL.

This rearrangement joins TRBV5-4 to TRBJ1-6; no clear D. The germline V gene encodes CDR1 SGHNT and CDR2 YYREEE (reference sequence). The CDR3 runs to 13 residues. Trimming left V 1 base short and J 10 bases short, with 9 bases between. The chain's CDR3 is CASSLLEVSPLHF. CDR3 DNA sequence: TGTGCCAGCAGCTTGTTAGAGGTCTCACCCCTCCACTTT.

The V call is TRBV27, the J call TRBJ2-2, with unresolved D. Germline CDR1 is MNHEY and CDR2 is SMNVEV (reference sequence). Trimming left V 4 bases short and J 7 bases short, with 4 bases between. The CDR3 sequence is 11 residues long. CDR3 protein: CASSYGGELFF. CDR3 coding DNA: TGTGCCAGCAGTTACGGCGGGGAGCTGTTTTTT.

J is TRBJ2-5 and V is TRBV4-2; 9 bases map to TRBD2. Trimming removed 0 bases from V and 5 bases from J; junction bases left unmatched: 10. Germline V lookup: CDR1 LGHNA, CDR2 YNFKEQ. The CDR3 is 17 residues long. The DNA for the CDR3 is TGTGCCAGCAGCCAAGAACTCGCGGGGGGGCCGGGTGAGACCCAGTACTTC. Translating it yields CASSQELAGGPGETQYF.

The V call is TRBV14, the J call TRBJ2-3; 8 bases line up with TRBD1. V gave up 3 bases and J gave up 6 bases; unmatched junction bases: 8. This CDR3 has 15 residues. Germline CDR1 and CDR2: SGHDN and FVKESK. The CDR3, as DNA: TGTGCCAGCAGCCACGACAGGGGCCGCCGGGATACGCAGTATTTT. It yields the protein CASSHDRGRRDTQYF.

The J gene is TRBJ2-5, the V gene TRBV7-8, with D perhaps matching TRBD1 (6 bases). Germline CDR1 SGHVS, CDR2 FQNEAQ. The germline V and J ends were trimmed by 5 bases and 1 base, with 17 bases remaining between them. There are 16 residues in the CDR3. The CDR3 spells CASSGRDTAAQETQYF. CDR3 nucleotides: TGTGCCAGCAGCGGCAGGGACACAGCGGCCCAAGAGACCCAGTACTTC. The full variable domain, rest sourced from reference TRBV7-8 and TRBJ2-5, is GAGVSQSPRYKVAKRGQDVALRCDPISGHVSLFWYQQALGQGPEFLTYFQNEAQLDKSGLPSDRFFAERPEGSVSTLKIQRTQQEDSAVYLCASSGRDTAAQETQYFGPGTRLLVL.

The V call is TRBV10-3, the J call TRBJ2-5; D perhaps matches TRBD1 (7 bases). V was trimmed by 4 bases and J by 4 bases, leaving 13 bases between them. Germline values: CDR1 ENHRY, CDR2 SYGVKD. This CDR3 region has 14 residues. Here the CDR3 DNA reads TGTGCCATCAGTGCGCGACAGGGAGGAGAGACCCAGTACTTC. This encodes CAISARQGGETQYF.

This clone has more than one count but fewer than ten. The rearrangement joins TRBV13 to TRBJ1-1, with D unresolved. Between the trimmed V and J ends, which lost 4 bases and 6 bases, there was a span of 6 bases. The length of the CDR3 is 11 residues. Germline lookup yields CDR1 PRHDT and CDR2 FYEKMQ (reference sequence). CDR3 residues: CASSYPAEAFF. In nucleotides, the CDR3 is TGTGCCAGCAGCTATCCGGCTGAAGCTTTCTTT.